The rows below give T cell receptor beta chains drawn from one sample of a study of cytomegalovirus exposure and HLA in healthy donors. Clones were sequenced by immunoSEQ multiplex PCR, and TCRdb holds only the in-frame ones, with some missing. The sample holds more than 95,000 clones, roughly 86% seen once. Specimen: PBMCs. The source is a man aged 18-30 years in good health and CMV-seronegative. The CDR3 runs from the conserved cysteine through the conserved F or W. A D gene is named only where the DNA matches it firmly. Only some rows state a clone size, as once, few, many or a class for expanded clones.

D gene	V gene	J gene	clone size	CDR3 protein	CDR3 DNA
.	TRBV19	TRBJ1-1	.	CASSEALNTEAFF	TGTGCCAGTAGCGAAGCCCTGAACACTGAAGCTTTCTTT
.	TRBV6-5	TRBJ1-3	few	CASKMKGSGNTIYF	TGTGCCAGCAAAATGAAGGGGTCTGGAAACACCATATATTTT
.	TRBV11-2	TRBJ2-3	.	CASSAGGIGQYF	TGTGCCAGCAGCGCAGGGGGGATTGGGCAGTATTTT
.	TRBV19	TRBJ1-5	.	CASSPGGGEQPQHF	TGTGCCAGTAGTCCGGGGGGGGGAGAACAGCCCCAGCATTTT
TRBD1	TRBV6-5	TRBJ1-1	.	CASSDRGRMTEAFF	TGTGCCAGCAGTGACAGGGGGCGAATGACTGAAGCTTTCTTT
TRBD1	TRBV9	TRBJ2-3	.	CASSPQTGAVTDTQYF	TGTGCCAGCAGCCCCCAGACAGGGGCCGTGACAGATACGCAGTATTTT
TRBD2	TRBV9	TRBJ2-2	.	CASSVGVAGTTGELFF	TGTGCCAGCAGCGTAGGAGTAGCGGGGACCACCGGGGAGCTGTTTTTT
.	TRBV19	TRBJ1-1	.	CASKEGPGTEAFF	TGTGCCAGTAAGGAGGGCCCCGGCACTGAAGCTTTCTTT
TRBD1	TRBV9	TRBJ1-1	.	CASNEGANTEAFF	TGTGCCAGCAATGAGGGGGCGAACACTGAAGCTTTCTTT
.	TRBV2	TRBJ1-2	.	CASRTGGDYGYTF	TGTGCCAGCAGAACAGGAGGGGACTATGGCTACACCTTC
TRBD1	TRBV6-1	TRBJ2-5	.	CASSPRTGVETQYF	TGTGCCAGCAGTCCGCGGACAGGGGTTGAGACCCAGTACTTC
TRBD1	TRBV7-6	TRBJ2-5	.	CASSSNPGQGRLETQYF	TGTGCCAGCAGCTCAAATCCGGGACAGGGGCGCCTGGAGACCCAGTACTTC
.	TRBV19	TRBJ1-3	.	CASRLTDYSGNTIYF	TGTGCCAGTAGACTCACAGATTACTCTGGAAACACCATATATTTT
.	TRBV7-2	TRBJ2-7	.	CASSFVRGSYEQYF	TGTGCCAGCAGCTTTGTAAGGGGTTCCTACGAGCAGTACTTC
TRBD1	TRBV6-5	TRBJ2-7	.	CASSDLDRGLYF	TGTGCCAGCAGCGACCTAGACAGGGGTCTGTACTTC
.	TRBV7-8	TRBJ1-4	few	CASSLTGGGVKLFF	TGTGCCAGCAGCTTAACCGGAGGAGGGGTAAAACTGTTTTTT
.	TRBV6-1	TRBJ2-3	.	CASSEGGDRKQYF	TGTGCCAGCAGTGAAGGGGGGGACAGAAAGCAGTATTTT
TRBD1	TRBV11-3	TRBJ2-5	.	CASSPLSRDRVHETQYF	TGTGCCAGCAGCCCACTGTCCCGGGACAGGGTCCACGAGACCCAGTACTTC
.	TRBV11-2	TRBJ1-1	.	CASSPRNTEAFF	TGTGCCAGCAGCCCTCGGAACACTGAAGCTTTCTTT
TRBD1	TRBV7-9	TRBJ1-1	.	CASSSLKGGQMNTEAFF	TGTGCCAGCAGCTCTCTAAAGGGGGGACAGATGAACACTGAAGCTTTCTTT
TRBD2	TRBV5-4	TRBJ2-3	.	CASSWTSGGALGTDTQYF	TGTGCCAGCAGTTGGACTAGCGGGGGGGCTTTGGGGACAGATACGCAGTATTTT
.	TRBV6-5	TRBJ1-1	.	CASSYTGQGNTEAFF	TGTGCCAGCAGTTACACTGGGCAGGGGAACACTGAAGCTTTCTTT
TRBD1	TRBV6-5	TRBJ1-1	.	CASSYRTGGRNTEAFF	TGTGCCAGCAGTTACAGGACAGGGGGCCGGAACACTGAAGCTTTCTTT
.	TRBV7-2	TRBJ2-7	.	CASSPAVGFYEQYF	TGTGCCAGCAGCCCTGCCGTCGGTTTCTACGAGCAGTACTTC
.	TRBV7-9	TRBJ1-2	.	CASSLLQGLEGYTF	TGTGCCAGCAGCTTATTGCAGGGGCTAGAAGGCTACACCTTC
.	TRBV7-6	TRBJ1-5	.	CASSLHGGPDQPQHF	TGTGCCAGCAGCTTGCACGGGGGGCCCGATCAGCCCCAGCATTTT
.	TRBV5-1	TRBJ2-7	.	CASSRIGTSSNEQYF	TGCGCCAGCAGCCGCATCGGGACATCGTCCAACGAGCAGTACTTC
TRBD2	TRBV6-1	TRBJ2-1	.	CASSELAGGSYNEQFF	TGTGCCAGCAGTGAACTAGCGGGGGGGTCCTACAATGAGCAGTTCTTC
.	TRBV6-6	TRBJ2-7	.	CASIRTESYEQYF	TGTGCCAGCATTAGGACAGAGTCCTACGAGCAGTACTTC
TRBD1	TRBV6-1	TRBJ2-1	once	CASSEVPTGLRYNEQFF	TGTGCCAGCAGTGAAGTACCGACAGGGTTAAGGTACAATGAGCAGTTCTTC
.	TRBV11-1	TRBJ1-6	.	CASSLQGKGNNSPLHF	TGTGCCAGCAGCCTTCAGGGGAAGGGGAATAATTCACCCCTCCACTTT
TRBD1	TRBV5-1	TRBJ2-1	.	CASSGGDRANEQFF	TGCGCCAGCAGCGGCGGGGACAGGGCAAATGAGCAGTTCTTC
TRBD1	TRBV6-1	TRBJ1-2	.	CASTGQVGGYTF	TGTGCCAGCACCGGACAGGTCGGTGGCTACACCTTC
.	TRBV5-4	TRBJ1-1	.	CASSLDRRHGGTEAFF	TGTGCCAGCAGCTTAGACAGGAGGCACGGCGGCACTGAAGCTTTCTTT
TRBD2	TRBV5-1	TRBJ2-7	.	CASSFSLAGGPVGEQYF	TGCGCCAGCAGCTTTAGCCTAGCGGGGGGGCCTGTCGGCGAGCAGTACTTC
TRBD1	TRBV15	TRBJ1-5	.	CATSRDLRVRQGGNQPQHF	TGTGCCACCAGCAGAGATCTTAGGGTTAGACAGGGTGGAAATCAGCCCCAGCATTTT
.	TRBV6-1	TRBJ1-2	.	CASTPGEGRGYTF	TGTGCCAGCACCCCCGGGGAGGGTCGCGGCTACACCTTC
.	TRBV19	TRBJ1-5	.	CASSIGRDQPQHF	TGTGCCAGTAGTATCGGGCGGGATCAGCCCCAGCATTTT
.	TRBV7-9	TRBJ2-7	.	CASIGGSYEQYF	TGTGCCAGCATCGGGGGTTCCTACGAGCAGTACTTC
TRBD2	TRBV6-5	TRBJ2-3	.	CASSLAGAGADTQYF	TGTGCCAGCAGTCTAGCGGGGGCGGGCGCAGATACGCAGTATTTT
.	TRBV5-1	TRBJ2-3	.	CASSRGSTDTQYF	TGCGCCAGCAGCAGAGGCAGCACAGATACGCAGTATTTT
TRBD1	TRBV6-5	TRBJ1-1	.	CASSPWTGSTEAFF	TGTGCCAGCAGTCCCTGGACAGGTTCCACTGAAGCTTTCTTT
.	TRBV11-2	TRBJ1-1	.	CASSPSRGWAEAFF	TGTGCCAGCAGCCCGTCTCGGGGTTGGGCTGAAGCTTTCTTT
.	TRBV7-6	TRBJ2-1	.	CASSLSSFYNEQFF	TGTGCCAGCAGCTTATCTAGCTTTTACAATGAGCAGTTCTTC
.	TRBV19	TRBJ2-7	.	CASSPPRGSVGYEQYF	TGTGCCAGTAGTCCCCCTAGGGGGAGTGTGGGCTACGAGCAGTACTTC
TRBD1	TRBV4-1	TRBJ1-1	.	CASSQLSIGRGQSEPEAFF	TGCGCCAGCAGCCAATTAAGTATTGGCAGGGGGCAGAGTGAACCTGAAGCTTTCTTT
.	TRBV6-1	TRBJ2-7	.	CASRATLEQYF	TGTGCCAGCAGGGCAACGCTCGAGCAGTACTTC
.	TRBV2	TRBJ1-5	.	CASKAGYSNQPQHF	TGTGCCAGCAAGGCCGGGTATAGCAATCAGCCCCAGCATTTT
TRBD1	TRBV5-4	TRBJ1-1	.	CASSKDRAFGTEAFF	TGTGCCAGCAGCAAGGACAGGGCGTTTGGCACTGAAGCTTTCTTT
TRBD1	TRBV19	TRBJ2-7	.	CASSIDRVQTYEQYF	TGTGCCAGTAGTATCGACAGGGTGCAAACCTACGAGCAGTACTTC
TRBD1	TRBV6-5	TRBJ1-1	.	CASSTHRGSEAFF	TGTGCCAGCAGTACCCACAGGGGGAGTGAAGCTTTCTTT
.	TRBV5-5	TRBJ2-1	.	CASSLRVNEQFF	TGTGCCAGCAGCTTGCGCGTCAATGAGCAGTTCTTC
.	TRBV12-5	TRBJ2-2	.	CASGLRGAAGELFF	TGTGCTAGTGGTTTGCGGGGGGCCGCCGGGGAGCTGTTTTTT
TRBD1	TRBV12-5	TRBJ1-5	.	CASGLGQGRIQPQHF	TGTGCTAGTGGCTTAGGACAGGGAAGGATCCAGCCCCAGCATTTT
TRBD1	TRBV2	TRBJ2-7	.	CASRRQGASYEQYF	TGTGCCAGCAGAAGACAGGGGGCTTCCTACGAGCAGTACTTC
.	TRBV7-2	TRBJ2-7	.	CASSPGGGAGLLEQYF	TGTGCCAGCAGCCCCGGGGGTGGCGCGGGCCTTCTCGAGCAGTACTTC
TRBD1	TRBV11-2	TRBJ2-7	.	CASSTGQFYEQYF	TGTGCCAGCAGCACGGGACAGTTCTACGAGCAGTACTTC
.	TRBV4-3	TRBJ1-1	.	CASSQDSRGVYTEAFF	TGCGCCAGCAGCCAAGATTCGCGGGGGGTATACACTGAAGCTTTCTTT
TRBD1	TRBV19	TRBJ2-3	.	CASSVDRARVDTQYF	TGTGCCAGTAGTGTAGACAGGGCAAGGGTTGATACGCAGTATTTT
TRBD1	TRBV5-4	TRBJ1-2	.	CASSFQGAEGYTF	TGTGCCAGCAGCTTTCAGGGGGCGGAGGGCTACACCTTC